The 23 T cell receptor beta chains given below trace back to one sample, sequenced in a study of T cell repertoires in cytomegalovirus infection. TCRdb re-called the reads with MiXCR, one entry per CDR3 protein. The sample lists 500,000 to 600,000 distinct CDR3 sequences, about 17% occurring once. Sequenced sample: CD8+ T cells from PBMCs. These receptors were obtained from a human donor in good health (CMV status not recorded). Some clones in this sample may be carry-over from other donors' samples.

This clonotype was found many times. For the CDR3, the DNA is TGTGCCAGCAGCCACGAGGGCCCCGGAGATCAGCCCCAGCATTTT. It is translated as CASSHEGPGDQPQHF. This chain uses TRBV7-9 with TRBJ1-5; no clear D. The CDR3 runs 15 residues. The ends were cut back, 5 bases at V and 5 bases at J, with 16 bases in the middle. Germline assignment: CDR1 SEHNR and CDR2 FQNEAQ (reference sequence).

J is TRBJ1-5 and V is TRBV19; maybe TRBD1 (5 bases). The CDR3 covers 16 residues. Germline V gene data show CDR1 as LNHDA and CDR2 as SQIVND (reference sequence). Trimming pared 3 bases from V and 0 bases from J, leaving 12 bases between. The CDR3, as DNA: TGTGCCAGTAGTATTGACTTGGGACTTAGCAATCAGCCCCAGCATTTT. Protein: CASSIDLGLSNQPQHF.

The genes are TRBV27 and TRBJ2-7; D call uncertain. Per the germline V gene, CDR1 is MNHEY and CDR2 is SMNVEV (reference sequence). CDR3 length equals 12 residues. V shed 7 bases and J shed 2 bases, with 9 bases lying between them. Here the CDR3 reads CASKAGAYEQYF. The CDR3 DNA sequence: TGTGCCAGCAAAGCAGGCGCCTACGAGCAGTACTTC.

This clonotype has just a few counts. This chain connects TRBV28 to TRBJ2-6; D remains ambiguous. The V gene's germline CDR1 is MDHEN and CDR2 SYDVKM. The length of the CDR3 is 17 residues. V was shortened by 3 bases and J by 0 bases, with 12 bases between the two germline ends. CDR3 residues: CASSLQQIGSGANVLTF. DNA of the CDR3: TGTGCCAGCAGTTTGCAACAGATCGGCTCTGGGGCCAACGTCCTGACTTTC.

This clonotype was observed many times. The chain couples TRBV7-8 to TRBJ2-5, with 10 bases identical to TRBD1. The germline gives CDR1 SGHVS, CDR2 FQNEAQ. J lost 4 bases, V lost 1 base, and 3 bases had no gene match. CDR3 length: 15 amino acids. The CDR3: CASSLVDRGTETQYF. The CDR3 nucleotides are TGTGCCAGCAGCTTAGTGGACAGGGGGACAGAGACCCAGTACTTC.

The chain employs TRBV29-1 and TRBJ1-5; 7 bases are shared with TRBD1. The CDR3 is 13 residues long. V dropped 2 bases and J dropped 4; count of bases not matched to a gene: 2. In germline, CDR1 is SQVTM, CDR2 ANQGSEA. CDR3 sequence (DNA): TGCAGCGTTGAACAGGGGGATAATCAGCCCCAGCATTTT. Residues: CSVEQGDNQPQHF.

V and J are TRBV5-8 and TRBJ2-1; 9 nucleotides line up with TRBD2. Trimming cost V 4 bases and J 4 bases; bases outside gene matches: 12. Germline CDR1 SGHTS, CDR2 YDEGEE. The CDR3 is made up of 17 amino acids. For the CDR3, the DNA is TGTGCCAGCAGCCCCACAGAGGTAGCGGGGGCTTACAATGAGCAGTTCTTC. This codes for CASSPTEVAGAYNEQFF.

Of note for this clonotype: An end of the junction differs from the germline gene, which may be a read error. The chain joins TRBV19 to TRBJ1-1, with D unresolved. The CDR3 length is 13 residues. CDR1 LNHDA and CDR2 SQIVND come from the germline V gene (reference sequence). The CDR3 coding sequence is TGTGCCAGTAGTCTCTACAGCAACACTGAATCTTTCTTT. Protein: CASSLYSNTESFF.

As concerns this clonotype: One base away lies a much larger clone, so this may be a sequencing read error. The chain has TRBV7-6 and TRBJ1-5; TRBD1 agrees at 7 bases. The CDR3 totals 16 residues. The J segment lost 7 bases and the V segment lost 1 base, leaving 10 bases of the junction unmatched. Germline CDR1 reads SGHVS; CDR2 reads FNYEAQ. The CDR3 sequence is CASSLEGGDSWQPQHF. CDR3 nucleotides: TGTGCCAGCAGCTTAGAGGGTGGGGACAGTTGGCAGCCCCAGCATTTT. Full variable domain (outside the CDR3, taken from reference TRBV7-6 and TRBJ1-5): GAGVSQSPRYKVTKRGQDVALRCDPISGHVSLYWYRQALGQGPEFLTYFNYEAQQDKSGLPNDRFSAERPEGSISTLTIQRTEQRDSAMYRCASSLEGGDSWQPQHFGDGTRLSIL.

This clonotype was observed at least ten times. This chain uses TRBV7-8 with TRBJ1-5; D may be TRBD1 (5 bases). Trimming stripped 2 bases from V and 6 bases from J, with 8 bases between. Germline CDR1 and CDR2: SGHVS and FQNEAQ. CDR3 length: 13 residues. CDR3 protein: CASSLPGGQPQHF. CDR3 DNA sequence: TGTGCCAGCAGCTTACCCGGGGGTCAGCCCCAGCATTTT.

Notes on this clonotype: A much larger clone differs from this one at a single base, so this may be a read error. The chain couples TRBV11-2 to TRBJ2-7; a possible D gene is TRBD1 (6 bases). This CDR3 contains 13 residues. Germline V gives CDR1 SGHAT, CDR2 FQNNGV. In nucleotides, the CDR3 is TGTGCCAGCAAAAGAAACAGGGTCCACGAGCCGTACTTC. Translating it yields CASKRNRVHEPYF.

This clonotype was recorded at least ten times. The rearrangement uses TRBV6-6 and TRBJ2-7; D not resolved. Between the trimmed V and J ends, which lost 0 bases and 3 bases, there was a span of 6 bases. Per the germline V gene, CDR1 is MNHNY and CDR2 is SVGAGI (reference sequence). The CDR3 loop spans 13 amino acids. CDR3 in amino acids: CASSYSIGYEQYF. The CDR3 DNA reads as TGTGCCAGCAGTTACTCGATAGGCTACGAGCAGTACTTC.

This clonotype was picked up many times. The CDR3 reads CASSLRGLGNEQFF. CDR3 nucleotide sequence: TGTGCCAGCAGCTTAAGGGGCCTTGGGAATGAGCAGTTCTTC. V gene TRBV7-6 combines with J gene TRBJ2-1, with D maybe TRBD1 (5 bases). V shed 2 bases and J shed 7 bases, with 12 bases lying between them. CDR1 is SGHVS, CDR2 FNYEAQ, per germline. This CDR3 spans 14 amino acids.

J is TRBJ2-1 and V is TRBV6-5; 13 positions agree with TRBD2. Trimming removed 0 bases from V and 3 bases from J; junction bases left unmatched: 8. The CDR3 has 19 residues. Looked up from germline, CDR1 is MNHEY and CDR2 is SVGAGI. The CDR3 bases are TGTGCCAGCAGTTACTCGAAACTAGCGGGGGGGCGTATCTACAATGAGCAGTTCTTC. Protein sequence: CASSYSKLAGGRIYNEQFF.

The chain recombines TRBV5-8 with TRBJ1-5; D not certain. From germline, CDR1 is SGHTS and CDR2 YDEGEE. This CDR3 is 14 amino acids long. The ends were cut back, 1 base at V and 3 bases at J, with 8 bases in the middle. The CDR3: CASSLRQYNQPQHF. As DNA, the CDR3 is TGTGCCAGCAGCTTGAGGCAGTACAATCAGCCCCAGCATTTT.

In its sample, this clonotype was seen a few times. The V gene is TRBV10-2, the J gene TRBJ2-7; D is ambiguous. V dropped 3 bases and J dropped 0 bases, with 12 bases sitting between them. Germline CDR1 reads WSHSY; CDR2 reads SAAADI. There are 15 residues in the CDR3. For the CDR3, the DNA is TGCGCCAGCAGTGATCCCTATCACAGCTCCTACGAGCAGTACTTC. Its translation is CASSDPYHSSYEQYF.

This clonotype was found many times. V is TRBV12-3 or TRBV12-4 and J is TRBJ1-5; TRBD1 aligns across 12 bases. V trimming: 3 bases; J trimming: 6 bases; junction bases outside the gene matches: 9. The CDR3 loop spans 17 amino acids. CDR3 residues: CASSFPSGTGGGQPQHF. The CDR3 DNA reads TGTGCCAGCAGTTTCCCTTCCGGGACAGGGGGCGGTCAGCCCCAGCATTTT.

The table lists this clonotype with many counts. V gene TRBV11-2 combines with J gene TRBJ2-5, with no clear D. Germline lookup yields CDR1 SGHAT and CDR2 FQNNGV. Trimming took 5 bases from V and 1 from J, leaving 11 bases between them. The CDR3 is made up of 14 amino acids. The CDR3 loop is CASSPRLGQETQYF. CDR3 nucleotides: TGTGCCAGCAGCCCCCGACTCGGCCAAGAGACCCAGTACTTC. Looking up the rest from reference TRBV11-2 and TRBJ2-5 gives the full variable domain: EAGVAQSPRYKIIEKRQSVAFWCNPISGHATLYWYQQILGQGPKLLIQFQNNGVVDDSQLPKDRFSAERLKGVDSTLKIQPAKLEDSAVYLCASSPRLGQETQYFGPGTRLLVL.

The chain's CDR3 is CASSIKGTLYEQYF. In DNA form, the CDR3 reads TGTGCCAGTAGTATCAAAGGCACCCTCTACGAGCAGTACTTC. The chain is built from TRBV19 and TRBJ2-7, with D unresolved. CDR3 length: 14 residues. With 3 bases removed from V and 3 bases from J, the gap between germline ends came to 12 bases. CDR1 and CDR2 from the germline V gene are LNHDA and SQIVND (reference sequence).

The sample holds a few counts of this clonotype. The chain carries TRBV13 and TRBJ1-1; D remains ambiguous. Per germline, CDR1 PRHDT and CDR2 FYEKMQ (reference sequence). This CDR3 has 13 residues. The V and J ends lost 0 bases and 4 bases respectively, with 6 bases between them. This chain's CDR3 is CASSLGDATEAFF. The CDR3 DNA is TGTGCCAGCAGCTTAGGGGACGCCACTGAAGCTTTCTTT.

This clonotype was detected many times. The chain links TRBV24-1 to TRBJ2-7, with a possible D match to TRBD1 (5 bases). The CDR3 is 15 amino acids. V lost 10 bases, J lost 4 bases, and 22 bases lay in between. Germline V CDR1 and CDR2: KGHDR, SFDVKD. This CDR3 is CATEGSGAFWYEQYF. The CDR3 bases are TGTGCCACGGAAGGTTCTGGGGCGTTCTGGTACGAGCAGTACTTC.

This clonotype was detected many times. The chain uses TRBV7-8 and TRBJ2-7; maybe TRBD1 (6 bases). The CDR3 totals 12 residues. Germline V gives CDR1 SGHVS, CDR2 FQNEAQ. The ends were cut back, 5 bases at V and 7 bases at J, with 12 bases in the middle. CDR3 sequence reads: CASSPRQVEQYF. The CDR3 DNA is TGTGCCAGCAGCCCGCGACAGGTTGAGCAGTACTTC.

This clonotype was detected many times. V is TRBV6-6 and J is TRBJ2-2, with D hard to call. V was trimmed by 4 bases and J by 6 bases, leaving 9 bases between them. This CDR3 comprises 13 residues. Germline V gene sequence: CDR1 MNHNY, CDR2 SVGAGI (reference sequence). The CDR3: CASSLGFPGELFF. CDR3 in DNA: TGTGCCAGCAGTTTGGGATTTCCCGGGGAGCTGTTTTTT.